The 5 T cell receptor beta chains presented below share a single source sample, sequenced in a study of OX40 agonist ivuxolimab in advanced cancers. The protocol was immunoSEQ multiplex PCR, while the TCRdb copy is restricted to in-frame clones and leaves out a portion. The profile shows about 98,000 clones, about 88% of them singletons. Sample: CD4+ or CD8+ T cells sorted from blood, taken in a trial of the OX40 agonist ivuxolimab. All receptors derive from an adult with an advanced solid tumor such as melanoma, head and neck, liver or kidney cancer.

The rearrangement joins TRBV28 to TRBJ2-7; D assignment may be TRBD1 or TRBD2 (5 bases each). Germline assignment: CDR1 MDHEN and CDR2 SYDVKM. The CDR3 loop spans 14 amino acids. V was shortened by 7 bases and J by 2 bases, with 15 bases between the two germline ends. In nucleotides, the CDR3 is TGTGCCAGCACCCTCGGGGCGGTAACCTACGAGCAGTACTTC. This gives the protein CASTLGAVTYEQYF.

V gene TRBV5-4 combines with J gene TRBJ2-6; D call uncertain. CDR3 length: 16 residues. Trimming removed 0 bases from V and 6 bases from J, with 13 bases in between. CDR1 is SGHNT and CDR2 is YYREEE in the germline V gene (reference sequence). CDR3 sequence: CASSLGHSGVANVLTF. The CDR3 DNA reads TGTGCCAGCAGCTTGGGCCACTCAGGTGTGGCCAACGTCCTGACTTTC.

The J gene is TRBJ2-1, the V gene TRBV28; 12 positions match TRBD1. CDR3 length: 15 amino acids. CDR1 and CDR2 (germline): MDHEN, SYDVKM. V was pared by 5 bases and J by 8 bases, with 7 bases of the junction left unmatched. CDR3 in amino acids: CASSLPGTGGDEQFF. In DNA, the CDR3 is TGTGCCAGCAGTCTACCCGGGACAGGGGGCGATGAGCAGTTCTTC.

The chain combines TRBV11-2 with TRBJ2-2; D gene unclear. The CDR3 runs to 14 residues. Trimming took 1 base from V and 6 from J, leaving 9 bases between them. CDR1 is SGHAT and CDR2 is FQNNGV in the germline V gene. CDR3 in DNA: TGTGCCAGCAGCTTAGTTCTAGTCGCCGGGGAGCTGTTTTTT. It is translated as CASSLVLVAGELFF. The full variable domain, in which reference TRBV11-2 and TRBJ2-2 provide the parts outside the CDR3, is EAGVAQSPRYKIIEKRQSVAFWCNPISGHATLYWYQQILGQGPKLLIQFQNNGVVDDSQLPKDRFSAERLKGVDSTLKIQPAKLEDSAVYLCASSLVLVAGELFFGEGSRLTVL.

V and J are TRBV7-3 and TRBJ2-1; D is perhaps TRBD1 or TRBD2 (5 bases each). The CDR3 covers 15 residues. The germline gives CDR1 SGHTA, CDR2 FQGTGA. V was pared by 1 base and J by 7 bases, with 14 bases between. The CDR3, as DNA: TGTGCCAGCAGCTTAAATTCGGGACGAGTAAATGAGCAGTTCTTC. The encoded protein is CASSLNSGRVNEQFF.